One sample yielded the 27 T cell receptor beta chains listed below, sequenced in a study of shared clonotypes between healthy human individuals (dated by TCRdb to the early 2020s). For the CD8 naive samples, CD45RO-negative cells were positively selected for CCR7, yielding a CD45RA+CCR7+ population from which TemRA cells were excluded. The method was the immunoSEQ multiplex PCR assay. Imported from immuneACCESS, the table was reduced by TCRdb to in-frame sequences with V and J called. These copies leave out some clones; in studies compared against another copy, an unresolved V gene accounts for under half, and the cause of the remainder is not known. Recorded for this sample are hundreds of thousands of clones; approximately 96% of them occurred a single time. In total, the top ten clones hold 0.095% to 0.13% of the sample. The material sequenced was naive CD8+ T cells sorted from blood. The sample's cell subset or site label, decoded: CD45RA+CCR7+. The receptor source for this set is a woman under 40 in good health.

This rearrangement joins TRBV10-3 to TRBJ2-2, with 8 bases fitting TRBD1. This CDR3 contains 17 residues. Trimming at V came to 2 bases and at J to 0 bases, leaving 5 bases not matched to a gene. Looked up from germline, CDR1 is ENHRY and CDR2 is SYGVKD. In nucleotides, the CDR3 is TGTGCCATCAGTGAGACCCGGGACAGGACGAACACCGGGGAGCTGTTTTTT. This encodes CAISETRDRTNTGELFF.

CDR3 coding DNA: TGTGCCAGCAGTTTAATGGTGGGAGCGGGAGGGATCTACAATGAGCAGTTCTTC. Amino acid sequence: CASSLMVGAGGIYNEQFF. The V and J genes are TRBV27 and TRBJ2-1; TRBD2 matches at 10 bases. The CDR3 is made up of 18 amino acids. V dropped 2 bases and J dropped 3; count of bases not matched to a gene: 10. The V gene's germline CDR1 is MNHEY and CDR2 SMNVEV (reference sequence).

V usage is TRBV4-1 and J usage is TRBJ2-1; possible D gene TRBD1, 7 bases. CDR3 length equals 14 residues. CDR1 and CDR2 (germline): MGHRA, YSYEKL. V was trimmed by 0 bases and J by 15 bases, leaving 18 bases between them. The CDR3: CASSQDRGARGVFF. CDR3 nucleotides: TGCGCCAGCAGCCAAGACAGGGGGGCGAGGGGTGTGTTCTTC.

This rearrangement joins TRBV27 to TRBJ2-7; D is perhaps TRBD1 (6 bases). The CDR3 is 14 amino acids. Germline V lookup: CDR1 MNHEY, CDR2 SMNVEV (reference sequence). V was pared by 4 bases and J by 0 bases, with 10 bases between. The CDR3 DNA follows: TGTGCCAGCAGTTCGTGGGACAACTCCTACGAGCAGTACTTC. Amino acid sequence: CASSSWDNSYEQYF.

V and J are TRBV28 and TRBJ1-4, with D possibly TRBD1 on 6 matching bases. Germline values: CDR1 MDHEN, CDR2 SYDVKM. V was shortened by 6 bases and J by 3 bases, with 11 bases between the two germline ends. There are 14 residues in the CDR3. The CDR3 sequence: CASSKGGANEKLFF. In nucleotides, the CDR3 is TGTGCCAGCAGCAAAGGGGGAGCTAATGAAAAACTGTTTTTT.

The chain combines TRBV6-1 with TRBJ2-1; the match to TRBD2 covers 10 bases. The trim removed 8 bases at V and 6 bases at J, leaving 7 bases unmatched. The CDR3 is 14 amino acids. Germline CDR1 reads MNHNS; CDR2 reads SASEGT. CDR3 amino acids: CASATLAGANEQFF. The CDR3 nucleotides are TGTGCCAGCGCAACTCTAGCGGGAGCCAATGAGCAGTTCTTC.

V and J are TRBV7-9 and TRBJ2-1; 10 nucleotides match TRBD2. This CDR3 is 19 amino acids long. Per germline, CDR1 SEHNR and CDR2 FQNEAQ (reference sequence). V shed 5 bases, J shed 6 bases, and the junction held 19 bases outside the gene matches. The CDR3, as DNA: TGTGCCAGCAGCCTCCCTCTTCTAGCGGGAGCAGGTCTCCGCAATGAGCAGTTCTTC. This codes for CASSLPLLAGAGLRNEQFF.

This sequence joins TRBV7-6 and TRBJ2-1; 7 bases align to TRBD2. V gave up 3 bases and J gave up 2 bases; unmatched junction bases: 10. CDR1 and CDR2 from the germline V gene are SGHVS and FNYEAQ. The CDR3 is made up of 17 amino acids. The CDR3 nucleotides read TGTGCCAGCAGCTTGTCCTATCGGGAGGCGGCCTACAATGAGCAGTTCTTC. Protein: CASSLSYREAAYNEQFF.

The chain carries TRBV5-6 and TRBJ1-1; 11 nucleotides agree with TRBD1. Germline V gives CDR1 SGHDT, CDR2 YYEEEE. This CDR3 has 17 amino acids. Unmatched junction bases numbered 9, after V lost 1 base and J lost 4 bases. CDR3 residues: CASSLNPEDRGLTEAFF. CDR3 nucleotides: TGTGCCAGCAGCTTGAACCCTGAGGACAGGGGGCTCACTGAAGCTTTCTTT.

The V and J genes are TRBV27 and TRBJ2-1, with unresolved D. Trimming pared 5 bases from V and 5 bases from J, leaving 13 bases between. Germline V gives CDR1 MNHEY, CDR2 SMNVEV (reference sequence). This CDR3 comprises 14 residues. The CDR3 region has the DNA TGTGCCAGCAGTCAGTCCAGGATTGACAATGAGCAGTTCTTC. Residues: CASSQSRIDNEQFF.

This rearrangement joins TRBV5-5 to TRBJ1-2; D ambiguous. The CDR3 is made up of 12 amino acids. Germline V gives CDR1 SGHKS, CDR2 YYEKEE (reference sequence). V dropped 4 bases and J dropped 4 bases, with 8 bases sitting between them. The CDR3 loop reads CASSSGLYGYTF. Written as DNA, the CDR3 is TGTGCCAGCAGCAGTGGACTCTATGGCTACACCTTC.

This chain's CDR3 is CASRLKDAVDEQFF. The CDR3 DNA reads as TGTGCCAGCAGGCTAAAGGATGCGGTCGATGAGCAGTTCTTC. The genes are TRBV7-8 and TRBJ2-1; D gene ambiguous. V was clipped by 6 bases and J by 8 bases, with 17 bases between them. CDR1 is SGHVS and CDR2 is FQNEAQ in the germline V gene. This CDR3 comprises 14 residues. Drawing the rest from reference TRBV7-8 and TRBJ2-1, the complete variable domain is GAGVSQSPRYKVAKRGQDVALRCDPISGHVSLFWYQQALGQGPEFLTYFQNEAQLDKSGLPSDRFFAERPEGSVSTLKIQRTQQEDSAVYLCASRLKDAVDEQFFGPGTRLTVL.

The gene calls are TRBV7-9 and TRBJ2-1; no definite D call. The ends were cut back, 1 base at V and 9 bases at J, with 16 bases in the middle. The CDR3 length is 15 residues. Germline assignment: CDR1 SEHNR and CDR2 FQNEAQ (reference sequence). The CDR3 sequence is CASSLVDALLGEQFF. The CDR3 DNA is TGTGCCAGCAGCTTAGTGGATGCGTTATTGGGTGAGCAGTTCTTC.

This sequence joins TRBV14 and TRBJ1-2; D gene unclear. Between the trimmed V and J ends, which lost 4 bases and 6 bases, there was a span of 18 bases. The V gene's germline CDR1 is SGHDN and CDR2 FVKESK. This CDR3 is built from 15 residues. DNA of the CDR3: TGTGCCAGCAGCCTATTCGGGCCGCCTGTACATGGCTACACCTTC. Amino acids: CASSLFGPPVHGYTF. The variable domain in full, completed from reference TRBV14 and TRBJ1-2, reads EAGVTQFPSHSVIEKGQTVTLRCDPISGHDNLYWYRRVMGKEIKFLLHFVKESKQDESGMPNNRFLAERTGGTYSTLKVQPAELEDSGVYFCASSLFGPPVHGYTFGSGTRLTVV.

The chain recombines TRBV7-9 with TRBJ1-1; unclear D gene. Trimming removed 3 bases at V and 3 bases at J, with 8 bases between. In germline, CDR1 is SEHNR, CDR2 FQNEAQ (reference sequence). The CDR3 sequence is 13 residues long. In DNA form, the CDR3 reads TGTGCCAGCAGCTTCGAGGGTTACACTGAAGCTTTCTTT. Its protein product is CASSFEGYTEAFF.

The chain carries TRBV5-1 and TRBJ2-5, with 14 positions matching TRBD2. CDR1 and CDR2 from the germline V gene are SGHRS and YFSETQ. J gave up 1 base and V 4 bases, and 12 bases lay outside the gene matches. The CDR3 runs 19 residues. The CDR3 here is CASSPAPGLAGAVQETQYF. CDR3 nucleotide sequence: TGCGCCAGCAGCCCCGCCCCGGGACTAGCGGGGGCCGTCCAAGAGACCCAGTACTTC.

The V call is TRBV19, the J call TRBJ2-1, with TRBD2 matching 14 bases. Unmatched junction bases numbered 22, after V lost 5 bases and J lost 10 bases. This CDR3 is 20 amino acids long. Germline V gene lookup returns CDR1 LNHDA and CDR2 SQIVND (reference sequence). The chain's CDR3 is CASSFLGTSGRVSPWLEQFF. The CDR3 DNA reads TGTGCCAGTAGTTTCCTCGGGACTAGCGGGAGAGTATCCCCTTGGTTGGAGCAGTTCTTC.

Notes on this clone: Other nucleotide sequences in the sample specify the same CDR3. V usage is TRBV2 and J usage is TRBJ2-7; D uncertain. Trimming removed 6 bases at V and 3 bases at J, with 6 bases between. This CDR3 has 11 amino acids. CDR1 and CDR2 from the germline V gene are SNHLY and FYNNEI. The CDR3 region is CASRASYEQYF. For the CDR3, the DNA is TGTGCCAGCAGGGCTAGCTACGAGCAGTACTTC.

J is TRBJ1-1 and V is TRBV7-9; D is unclear. Germline-derived CDR1 and CDR2 are SEHNR and FQNEAQ (reference sequence). CDR3 size: 16 residues. V lost 4 bases and J lost 1, with 16 bases in between. CDR3 amino acids: CASSSMAEGTNTEAFF. CDR3 nucleotide sequence: TGTGCCAGCAGCTCTATGGCGGAGGGAACGAACACTGAAGCTTTCTTT. Complete variable domain (other parts from reference TRBV7-9 and TRBJ1-1): DTGVSQNPRHKITKRGQNVTFRCDPISEHNRLYWYRQTLGQGPEFLTYFQNEAQLEKSRLLSDRFSAERPKGSFSTLEIQRTEQGDSAMYLCASSSMAEGTNTEAFFGQGTRLTVV.

This sequence joins TRBV4-1 and TRBJ1-6; perhaps TRBD1 as D (5 bases). Germline loops: CDR1 MGHRA, CDR2 YSYEKL. The CDR3 sequence is 15 residues long. Trimming pared 6 bases from V and 5 bases from J, leaving 14 bases between. The CDR3, as DNA: TGCGCCAGCAGGTCTGAGGGGATGAATAATTCACCCCTCCACTTT. This sequence encodes CASRSEGMNNSPLHF.

Worth noting for this clone: Other DNA sequences within the sample encode an identical CDR3. This rearrangement joins TRBV5-6 to TRBJ2-2, with TRBD1 as a possible D gene (5 bases). The V end was cut by 4 bases, the J end by 7 bases, with 8 bases between. Looked up from germline, CDR1 is SGHDT and CDR2 is YYEEEE. The CDR3 covers 12 residues. DNA for the CDR3: TGTGCCAGCAGCCTAGGGGTCGGGGAGCTGTTTTTT. Translating it yields CASSLGVGELFF.

The rearrangement links TRBV2 to TRBJ1-1; weak D call: TRBD1 (5 bases). Germline lookup yields CDR1 SNHLY and CDR2 FYNNEI. The CDR3 runs 12 residues. V lost 9 bases to trimming and J lost 2 bases, with 10 bases between them. The CDR3 protein is CASPRENTEAFF. Here the CDR3 DNA reads TGTGCCAGTCCCAGGGAAAACACTGAAGCTTTCTTT.

About this clone: Other nucleotide sequences from this sample produce the same CDR3. The chain recombines TRBV6-5 with TRBJ1-1; no firm D call. The CDR3 is made up of 14 amino acids. Germline V lookup: CDR1 MNHEY, CDR2 SVGAGI. V was cut by 0 bases and J by 0 bases, with 5 bases left in between. CDR3 bases: TGTGCCAGCAGTTACTCGAGACTGAACACTGAAGCTTTCTTT. This encodes CASSYSRLNTEAFF.

The chain combines TRBV28 with TRBJ1-1, with no clear D. There are 13 residues in the CDR3. V shed 6 bases and J shed 0 bases, with 8 bases lying between them. CDR1 and CDR2 (germline): MDHEN, SYDVKM. The CDR3 spells CASRWEVNTEAFF. The CDR3 bases are TGTGCCAGCAGATGGGAGGTGAACACTGAAGCTTTCTTT. Full variable domain (missing parts from reference TRBV28 and TRBJ1-1): DVKVTQSSRYLVKRTGEKVFLECVQDMDHENMFWYRQDPGLGLRLIYFSYDVKMKEKGDIPEGYSVSREKKERFSLILESASTNQTSMYLCASRWEVNTEAFFGQGTRLTVV.

This clone was found once. The CDR3, as DNA: TGTGCCAGTAGTATAGCCGGCAGGGGAGGGCTTCCAGGGGAGCTGTTTTTT. Translation: CASSIAGRGGLPGELFF. The chain is built from TRBV19 and TRBJ2-2; D might be TRBD2 (7 bases). The CDR3 extends over 17 amino acids. Trimming left V 1 base short and J 8 bases short, with 20 bases between. CDR1 and CDR2 from the germline V gene are LNHDA and SQIVND (reference sequence).

This rearrangement joins TRBV25-1 to TRBJ2-7; 8 nucleotides agree with TRBD1. The ends lost 3 bases at V and 6 bases at J; junction bases unmatched: 7. CDR3 length: 14 amino acids. CDR1 is MGHDK and CDR2 is SYGVNS in the germline V gene. The CDR3 DNA follows: TGTGCCAGCAGTGAGACAGGGGTAGTCGGCGAGCAGTACTTC. Protein product: CASSETGVVGEQYF.

The chain carries TRBV11-2 and TRBJ1-1; D not certain. V was cut by 5 bases and J by 0 bases, with 10 bases left in between. Germline loops: CDR1 SGHAT, CDR2 FQNNGV. This CDR3 contains 14 residues. The CDR3 nucleotides read TGTGCCAGCAGCGGTGGGAGGATGAACACTGAAGCTTTCTTT. It encodes CASSGGRMNTEAFF.